What follows are 2 T cell receptor beta chains derived from one specimen sequenced in a study of blood T cell repertoires in COVID-19. Sequencing used immunoSEQ multiplex PCR; TCRdb keeps in-frame clones, though not all of them. The profile shows about 160,000 clones, 85% to 95% of them singletons. Sample: peripheral blood. All receptors derive from a woman in her 50s with acute or convalescent COVID-19.

The gene calls are TRBV24-1 and TRBJ1-2; D ambiguous. The CDR3 covers 13 residues. The germline gives CDR1 KGHDR, CDR2 SFDVKD. V was cut by 4 bases and J by 7 bases, with 12 bases left in between. The CDR3 protein is CATSDLKRVGYTF. DNA for the CDR3: TGTGCCACCAGTGACCTAAAGAGAGTTGGCTACACCTTC.

The chain links TRBV2 to TRBJ1-3; D remains ambiguous. Trimming took 7 bases from V and 1 from J, leaving 8 bases between them. Germline values: CDR1 SNHLY, CDR2 FYNNEI. This CDR3 has 13 amino acids. Here the CDR3 reads CASTLLSGNTIYF. DNA for the CDR3: TGTGCCAGCACCCTCTTATCTGGAAACACCATATATTTT. Supplemented by reference TRBV2 and TRBJ1-3, the full variable domain reads EPEVTQTPSHQVTQMGQEVILRCVPISNHLYFYWYRQILGQKVEFLVSFYNNEISEKSEIFDDQFSVERPDGSNFTLKIRSTKLEDSAMYFCASTLLSGNTIYFGEGSWLTVV.